Sequencing of this T cell receptor beta chain was carried out in a study of technical replicates of blood from a few donors. The method was immunoSEQ multiplex PCR; TCRdb's version includes in-frame clones alone and lacks a portion of them. The table includes 82,000 or so clones, under 96% detected once. The germline V and J ends were trimmed by 3 bases and 5 bases, with 13 bases remaining between them. The germline V gene has CDR1 SEHNR and CDR2 FQNEAQ (reference sequence). This CDR3 has 14 amino acids. Sequencing input: T cells isolated from PBMCs. The clonotype comes from a human donor in good health. The V gene is TRBV7-9, the J gene TRBJ1-2; D not certain. The CDR3 sequence: CASSFVTDVYGYTF. The CDR3 nucleotides are TGTGCCAGCAGCTTTGTTACAGATGTTTATGGCTACACCTTC.